Described below is a single T cell receptor (beta chain) sequence and its context. Its matching antigen is unknown. V lost 0 bases, J lost 2 bases, and 7 bases lay in between. Germline V gene lookup returns CDR1 SGHTS and CDR2 YDEGEE. The CDR3 length is 14 residues. Sequencing used immunoSEQ multiplex PCR; TCRdb keeps in-frame clones, though not all of them. This table has 60,000 to 85,000 clones, about 83% appearing once. The entry originates in a study of T cell responses to AZD1222 COVID-19 vaccine. Broader study findings: Regions left unmutated in variants are reportedly the target of nearly half of spike-specific TCRs. The study identified only six AZD1222 recipients as seropositive at baseline.

This chain uses TRBV5-8 with TRBJ2-3; perhaps TRBD1 as D (5 bases). This material consisted of peripheral blood, taken 28 days after the second dose of the MenACWY control vaccine. The clonotype originates from an adult who received the MenACWY meningococcal vaccine as a control. In DNA form, the CDR3 reads TGTGCCAGCAGCTTGGGCAGGGACACAGATACGCAGTATTTT. It translates to CASSLGRDTDTQYF.